This T cell receptor (beta chain) was recorded in a study of T-cell memory formation after mild COVID-19. Looking at the study overall: Largely donor-specific TCR clusters were found.

MiXCR was run by TCRdb on the 5' RACE reads, yielding one entry per CDR3 protein. The sample lists 220,000 or so distinct CDR3 sequences, more than 8% occurring once. A note on this clonotype: What it binds is not known.

Study results and limitations: Day 15 to 85 contracting clones showed balanced CD4/CD8; later expanders leaned CD4+. Pre-infection memory held some responding clones, suggesting pre-existing cross-reactive T cells responded. Mostly located in CM and EM were contracting CD4+ clones, with contracting CD8+ clones located in EMRA.

This CDR3 is built from 16 residues. The ends were cut back, 5 bases at V and 0 bases at J, with 14 bases in the middle. Germline V gene sequence: CDR1 LNHDA, CDR2 SQIVND (reference sequence). The origin of this receptor is a man younger than 35 who had mild COVID-19 (a few samples of this study predate the infection). Cell type and time point are not known. The J gene is TRBJ2-1, the V gene TRBV19, with D unresolved. Sequences were obtained from PBMCs or a T cell subset sorted from them (not recorded which). The CDR3 nucleotides read TGTGCCAGTAGTCCCCCAGGCAGTAGCTCCTACAATGAGCAGTTCTTC. This encodes CASSPPGSSSYNEQFF.